This T cell receptor beta chain was identified during a study of CD8 T cells in ankylosing spondylitis. Making use of molecular barcodes, quantitative 5'-RACE generated TCR beta libraries. TCRdb reanalysed the 5' RACE reads using MiXCR and keeps one entry per CDR3 protein. The sample includes approximately 300,000 distinct CDR3 sequences, under 8.5% of them seen just once. Points on this clonotype: Its matching antigen is unknown.

The study, taken as a whole, reports: Clones linked to disease were reported to show significant enrichment in matched ankylosing spondylitis synovial fluid. Reactive arthritis synovial fluid and blood were previously reported to contain some motif variants. Typical of ankylosing spondylitis blood, it appeared, was a TCR beta motif of several highly homologous variants. Peripheral blood samples showed relatively rare disease-linked clones, and these clones were CD8+.

Germline lookup yields CDR1 SGDLS and CDR2 YYNGEE. V shed 3 bases, J shed 2 bases, and the junction held 8 bases outside the gene matches. CDR3 length equals 16 residues. This rearrangement joins TRBV9 to TRBJ2-3; 8 positions agree with TRBD1. This receptor was taken from a male donor with ankylosing spondylitis. Sequences were obtained from blood, either unsorted or a sorted T cell fraction (not recorded which). CDR3 sequence (DNA): TGTGCCAGCAGCGAGGGGCACAGGGGGAACACAGATACGCAGTATTTT. It translates to CASSEGHRGNTDTQYF.